This T cell receptor beta chain originates from a study of cytotoxic CD8 clonotypes in ibrutinib-treated CLL. Across the study: On average, almost 95,000 productive rearrangements and under 300,000 productive templates per sample.

The assay was immunoSEQ multiplex PCR, and TCRdb's table has in-frame clones only and misses some. In the table there are about 72,000 clones, around 84% of which are singletons. Study-wide points: Public clonotypes, rarely seen, contracted or held steady on treatment.

This clone is a singleton in its sample. No antigen is known for it. The CDR3 spans 15 residues. With V trimmed by 3 bases and J by 5 bases, 7 bases remained unmatched. Per the germline V gene, CDR1 is ENHRY and CDR2 is SYGVKD. The clonotype was recovered from a human donor with chronic lymphocytic leukemia. Specimen: PBMCs, collected at disease progression, from a patient treated with ibrutinib. The gene calls are TRBV10-3 and TRBJ1-2; 9 positions match TRBD1. The CDR3 nucleotides read TGTGCCATCAGTGACCAACTCGGACAGGGGTATGGCTACACCTTC. Translation: CAISDQLGQGYGYTF.